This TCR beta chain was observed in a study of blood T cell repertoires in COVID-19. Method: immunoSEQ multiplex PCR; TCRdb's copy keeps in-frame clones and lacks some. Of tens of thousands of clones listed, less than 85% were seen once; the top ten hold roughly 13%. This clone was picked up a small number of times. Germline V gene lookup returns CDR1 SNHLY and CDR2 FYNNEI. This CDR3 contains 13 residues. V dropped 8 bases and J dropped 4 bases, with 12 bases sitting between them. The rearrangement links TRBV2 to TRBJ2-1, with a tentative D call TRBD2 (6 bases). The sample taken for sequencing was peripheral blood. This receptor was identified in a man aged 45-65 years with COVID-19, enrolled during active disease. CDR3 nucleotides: TGTGCCAGCTGCTTAGCGGCTTACAATGAGCAGTTCTTC. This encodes CASCLAAYNEQFF.